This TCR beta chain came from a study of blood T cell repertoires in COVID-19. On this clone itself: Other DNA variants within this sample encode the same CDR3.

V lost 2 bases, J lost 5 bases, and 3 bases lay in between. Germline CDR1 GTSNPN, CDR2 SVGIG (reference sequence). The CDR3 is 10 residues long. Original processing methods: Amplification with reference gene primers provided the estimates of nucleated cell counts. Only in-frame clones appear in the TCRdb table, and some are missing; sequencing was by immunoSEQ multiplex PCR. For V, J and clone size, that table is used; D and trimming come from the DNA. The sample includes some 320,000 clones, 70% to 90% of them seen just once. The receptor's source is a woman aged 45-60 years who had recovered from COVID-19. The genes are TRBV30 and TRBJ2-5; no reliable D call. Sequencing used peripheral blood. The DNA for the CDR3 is TGTGCCTGGAGTCAGGAGACCCAGTACTTC. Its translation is CAWSQETQYF.